A selection of T cell receptor beta chains follows, all from one sample in a study of blood T cell repertoires in COVID-19. Profiled with immunoSEQ multiplex PCR; TCRdb holds only in-frame clones, not every one. This sample has under 300,000 clones, with 80% to 90% found just once. Sequenced material: PBMCs or T cells enriched from blood (not recorded which). These TCRs come from a woman aged 45-60 years who had recovered from COVID-19. Each CDR3 is given with its conserved first and last residue. The D gene is left open where the match is weak. Size values are once, few and many counts, or a class for expanded clones, and some rows have none.

clone_size,j_call,d_call,v_call,cdr3_nt,cdr3_aa
.,TRBJ1-5,.,TRBV5-1,TGCGCCAGCAGCATACAGGGTTGGCCCAATCAGCCCCAGCATTTT,CASSIQGWPNQPQHF
.,TRBJ2-2,TRBD1,TRBV2,TGTGCCAGCAGTGGACAGGGGCCCACCGGGGAGCTGTTTTTT,CASSGQGPTGELFF
.,TRBJ2-6,.,TRBV20-1,TGCAGTGCTAGTGCGCGGGTCTCTGGGGCCAACGTCCTGACTTTC,CSASARVSGANVLTF
.,TRBJ2-7,.,TRBV24-1,TGTGCCACCAGTGTGGCAGGGTCATCCAAGCAGTACTTC,CATSVAGSSKQYF
.,TRBJ1-1,.,TRBV25-1,TGTGCCAGCAGTCATGTCCAGGGCGGGAACACTGAAGCTTTCTTT,CASSHVQGGNTEAFF
.,TRBJ2-1,.,TRBV5-1,TGCGCCAGCAGCTTGACTACCACTACGAGCTCCTACAATGAGCAGTTCTTC,CASSLTTTTSSYNEQFF
.,TRBJ1-6,TRBD1,TRBV19,TGTGCCAGTAGTATCCTCGGGACAGGGGGTTCACCCCTCCACTTT,CASSILGTGGSPLHF
.,TRBJ2-4,.,TRBV6-2/TRBV6-3,TGTGCCAGCATCCCAGGACAGACCAAAAACATTCAGTACTTC,CASIPGQTKNIQYF
.,TRBJ1-2,.,TRBV3-1/TRBV3-2,TGTGCCAGCAGCCAAGTACCAGGGAACTATGGCTACACCTTC,CASSQVPGNYGYTF
few,TRBJ2-5,.,TRBV12-3/TRBV12-4,TGTGCCAGCAGACTATACCAAGAGACCCAGTACTTC,CASRLYQETQYF
.,TRBJ2-1,.,TRBV5-8,TGTGCCAGCAGCCAGGAGGACCAGGGGGGTTCGGGATACAATGAGCAGTTCTTC,CASSQEDQGGSGYNEQFF
.,TRBJ1-6,.,TRBV7-8,TGTGCCAGCAGCTTAGAACAGGGCAATTCACCCCTCCACTTT,CASSLEQGNSPLHF
.,TRBJ2-1,.,TRBV19,TGTGCCAGTAGTATATTTGGGGCGAGATACAATGAGCAGTTCTTC,CASSIFGARYNEQFF
.,TRBJ2-1,.,TRBV14,TGTGCCAGCAGCCAAGGAGCGGGCCCCATCAATGAGCAGTTCTTC,CASSQGAGPINEQFF
.,TRBJ1-1,TRBD1,TRBV29-1,TGCAGCGTTGGGACAGGGGGCGCTGGGACTGAAGCTTTCTTT,CSVGTGGAGTEAFF
.,TRBJ1-5,TRBD1,TRBV28,TGTGCCAGCATTCCCGACAGGGCGAATATCAATCAGCCCCAGCATTTT,CASIPDRANINQPQHF